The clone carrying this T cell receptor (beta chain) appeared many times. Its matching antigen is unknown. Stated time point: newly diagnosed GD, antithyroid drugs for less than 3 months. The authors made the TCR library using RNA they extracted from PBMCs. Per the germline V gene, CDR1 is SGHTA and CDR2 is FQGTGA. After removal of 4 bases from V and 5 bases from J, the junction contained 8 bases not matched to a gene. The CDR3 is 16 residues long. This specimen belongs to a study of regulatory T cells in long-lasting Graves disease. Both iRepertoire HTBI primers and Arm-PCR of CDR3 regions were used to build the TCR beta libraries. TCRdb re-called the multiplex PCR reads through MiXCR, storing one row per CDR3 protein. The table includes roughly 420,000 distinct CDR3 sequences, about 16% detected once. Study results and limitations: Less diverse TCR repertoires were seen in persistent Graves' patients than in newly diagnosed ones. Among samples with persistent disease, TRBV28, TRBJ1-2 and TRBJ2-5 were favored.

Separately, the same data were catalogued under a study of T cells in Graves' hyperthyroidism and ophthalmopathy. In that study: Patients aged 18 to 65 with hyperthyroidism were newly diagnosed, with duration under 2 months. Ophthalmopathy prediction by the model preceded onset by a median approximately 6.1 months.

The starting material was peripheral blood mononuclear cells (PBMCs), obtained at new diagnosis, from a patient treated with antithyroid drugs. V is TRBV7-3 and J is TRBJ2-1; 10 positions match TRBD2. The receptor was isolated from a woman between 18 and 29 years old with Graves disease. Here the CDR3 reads CASSSLPGLAHNEQFF. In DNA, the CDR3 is TGTGCCAGCAGCTCATTACCGGGACTAGCGCACAATGAGCAGTTCTTC. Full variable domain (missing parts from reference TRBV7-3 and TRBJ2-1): GAGVSQTPSNKVTEKGKYVELRCDPISGHTALYWYRQSLGQGPEFLIYFQGTGAADDSGLPNDRFFAVRPEGSVSTLKIQRTERGDSAVYLCASSSLPGLAHNEQFFGPGTRLTVL.